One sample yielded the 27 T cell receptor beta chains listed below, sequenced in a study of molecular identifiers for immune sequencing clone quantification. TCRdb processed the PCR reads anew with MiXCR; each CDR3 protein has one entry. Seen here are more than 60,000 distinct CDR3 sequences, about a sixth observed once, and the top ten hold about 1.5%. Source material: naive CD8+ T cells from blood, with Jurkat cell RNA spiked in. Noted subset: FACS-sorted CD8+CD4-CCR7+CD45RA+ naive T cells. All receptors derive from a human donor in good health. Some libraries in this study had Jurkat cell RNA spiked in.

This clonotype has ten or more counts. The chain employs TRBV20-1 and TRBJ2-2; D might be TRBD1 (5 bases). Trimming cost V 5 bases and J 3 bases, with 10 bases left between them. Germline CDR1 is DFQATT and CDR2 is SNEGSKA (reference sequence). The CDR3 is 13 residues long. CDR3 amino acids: CSAGKGDTGELFF. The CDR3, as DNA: TGCAGTGCTGGAAAAGGGGACACCGGGGAGCTGTTTTTT.

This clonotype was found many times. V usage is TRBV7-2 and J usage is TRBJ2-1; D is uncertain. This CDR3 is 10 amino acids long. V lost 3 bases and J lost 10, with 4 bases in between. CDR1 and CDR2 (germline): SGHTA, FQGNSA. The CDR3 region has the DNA TGTGCCAGCAGCTTTGGGGAGCAGTTCTTC. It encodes CASSFGEQFF.

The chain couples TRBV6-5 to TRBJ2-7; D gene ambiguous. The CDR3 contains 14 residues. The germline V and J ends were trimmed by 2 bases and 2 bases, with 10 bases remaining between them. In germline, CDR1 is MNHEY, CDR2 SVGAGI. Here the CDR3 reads CASSYEADAYEQYF. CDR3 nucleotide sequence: TGTGCCAGCAGTTACGAGGCAGATGCCTACGAGCAGTACTTC.

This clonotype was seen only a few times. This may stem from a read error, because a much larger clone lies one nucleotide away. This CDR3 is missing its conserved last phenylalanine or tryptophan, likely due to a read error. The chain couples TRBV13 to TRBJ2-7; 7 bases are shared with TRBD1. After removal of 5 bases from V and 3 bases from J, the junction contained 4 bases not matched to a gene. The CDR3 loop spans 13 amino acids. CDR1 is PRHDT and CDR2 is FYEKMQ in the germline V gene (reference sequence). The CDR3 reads CASSPDRSYEQYL. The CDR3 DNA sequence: TGTGCCAGCAGCCCGGACAGGAGCTACGAGCAGTACCTC.

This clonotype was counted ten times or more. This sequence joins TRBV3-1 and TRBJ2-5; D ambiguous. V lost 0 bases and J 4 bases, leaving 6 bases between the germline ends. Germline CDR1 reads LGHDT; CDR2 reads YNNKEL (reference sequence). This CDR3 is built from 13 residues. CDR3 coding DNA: TGTGCCAGCAGCCAAGATTCTGGAGAGACCCAGTACTTC. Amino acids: CASSQDSGETQYF.

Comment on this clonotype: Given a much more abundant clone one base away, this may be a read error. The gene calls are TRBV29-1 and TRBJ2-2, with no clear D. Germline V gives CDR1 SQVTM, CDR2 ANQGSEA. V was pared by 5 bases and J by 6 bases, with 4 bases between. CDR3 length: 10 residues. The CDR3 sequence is CSVKAGELFF. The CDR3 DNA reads TGCAGCGTTAAAGCCGGGGAGCTGTTTTTT.

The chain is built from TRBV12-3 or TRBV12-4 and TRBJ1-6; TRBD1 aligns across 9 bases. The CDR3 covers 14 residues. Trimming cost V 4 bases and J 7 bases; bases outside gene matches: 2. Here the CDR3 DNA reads TGTGCCAGCAGTTGGGGACAGGGAAATTCACCCCTCCACTTT. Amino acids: CASSWGQGNSPLHF.

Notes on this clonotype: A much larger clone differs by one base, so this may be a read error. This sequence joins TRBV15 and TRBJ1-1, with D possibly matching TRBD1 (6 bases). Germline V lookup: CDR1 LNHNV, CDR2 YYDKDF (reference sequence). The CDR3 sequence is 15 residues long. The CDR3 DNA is TGTGCCATCAGCAGAGAATTTGAGGGGGTTACTGAAGCTTTCTTT. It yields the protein CAISREFEGVTEAFF.

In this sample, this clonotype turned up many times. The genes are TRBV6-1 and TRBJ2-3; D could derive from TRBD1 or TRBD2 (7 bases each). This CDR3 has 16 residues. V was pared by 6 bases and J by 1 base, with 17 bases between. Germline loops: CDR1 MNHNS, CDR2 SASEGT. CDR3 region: CASSPDREGGTDTQYF. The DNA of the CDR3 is TGTGCCAGCAGCCCCGACAGGGAGGGGGGCACAGATACGCAGTATTTT.

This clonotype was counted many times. In nucleotides, the CDR3 is TGCGCCAGCACCGAAGGGGGCGGTATGGATACGCAGTATTTT. Translation gives CASTEGGGMDTQYF. The J gene is TRBJ2-3, the V gene TRBV4-1; 7 bases map to TRBD1. The CDR3 extends over 14 amino acids. With 7 bases clipped from V and 6 bases from J, the junction kept 10 bases outside the gene matches. CDR1 is MGHRA and CDR2 is YSYEKL in the germline V gene.

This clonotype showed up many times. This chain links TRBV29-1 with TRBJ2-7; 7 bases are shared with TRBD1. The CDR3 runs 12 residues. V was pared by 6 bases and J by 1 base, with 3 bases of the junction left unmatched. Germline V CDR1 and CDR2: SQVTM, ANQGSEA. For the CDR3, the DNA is TGCAGCGTGAAGACAGGGTCCTACGAGCAGTACTTC. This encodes CSVKTGSYEQYF.

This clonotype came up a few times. The CDR3 region is CSVVDGGSYNEQFF. The CDR3 nucleotides read TGCAGCGTTGTGGACGGGGGGTCCTACAATGAGCAGTTCTTC. The chain links TRBV29-1 to TRBJ2-1; 7 nucleotides agree with TRBD2. The V segment lost 4 bases and the J segment 1 base; nucleotides outside the gene matches: 4. The length of the CDR3 is 14 residues. Germline CDR1 and CDR2: SQVTM and ANQGSEA.

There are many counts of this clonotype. The CDR3 DNA reads as TGTGCCAGCAGTTACTCGGTGAACTCCTACAATGAGCAGTTCTTC. Translating gives CASSYSVNSYNEQFF. This chain joins TRBV6-5 and TRBJ2-1; D gene unclear. The CDR3 runs 15 residues. Trimming took 0 bases from V and 0 from J, leaving 6 bases between them. CDR1 MNHEY and CDR2 SVGAGI come from the germline V gene.

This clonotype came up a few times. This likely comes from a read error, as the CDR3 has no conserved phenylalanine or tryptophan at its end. DNA for the CDR3: TGTGCCAGCAGTTATCTTAGCGGGGGGACCTACGAGCAGTACCTC. This translates into CASSYLSGGTYEQYL. The V call is TRBV6-6, the J call TRBJ2-7, with 10 bases that match TRBD2. The CDR3 contains 15 residues. V trimming: 3 bases; J trimming: 2 bases; junction bases outside the gene matches: 4. CDR1 and CDR2 (germline): MNHNY, SVGAGI (reference sequence).

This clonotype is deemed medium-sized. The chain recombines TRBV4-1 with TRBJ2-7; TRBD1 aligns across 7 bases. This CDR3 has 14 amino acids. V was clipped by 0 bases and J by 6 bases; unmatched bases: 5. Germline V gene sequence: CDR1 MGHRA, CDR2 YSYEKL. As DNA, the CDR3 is TGCGCCAGCAGCCAAGATCCTTCAGGGGGCGAGCAGTACTTC. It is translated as CASSQDPSGGEQYF.

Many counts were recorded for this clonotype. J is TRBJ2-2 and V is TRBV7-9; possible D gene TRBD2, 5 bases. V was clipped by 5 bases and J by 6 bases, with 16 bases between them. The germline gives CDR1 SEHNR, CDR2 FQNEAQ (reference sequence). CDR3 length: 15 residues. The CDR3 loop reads CASSLEIRGSGELFF. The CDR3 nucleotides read TGTGCCAGCAGCCTCGAGATACGGGGATCCGGGGAGCTGTTTTTT.

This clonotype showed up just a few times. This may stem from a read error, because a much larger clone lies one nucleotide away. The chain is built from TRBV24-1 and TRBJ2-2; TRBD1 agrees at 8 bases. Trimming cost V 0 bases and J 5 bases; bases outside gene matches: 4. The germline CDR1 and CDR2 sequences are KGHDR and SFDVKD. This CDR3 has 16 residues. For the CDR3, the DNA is TGTGCCACCAGTGATTTGGGCAGGGGGCAAACCGGGGAGCTGTTTTTT. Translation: CATSDLGRGQTGELFF.

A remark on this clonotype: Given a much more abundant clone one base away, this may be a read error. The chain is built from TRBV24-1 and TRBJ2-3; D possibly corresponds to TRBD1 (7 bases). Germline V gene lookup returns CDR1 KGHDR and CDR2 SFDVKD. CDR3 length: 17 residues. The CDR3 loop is CATSDLGGGLLTGTQYF. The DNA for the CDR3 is TGTGCCACCAGTGATTTGGGAGGGGGCTTGTTGACAGGTACGCAGTATTTT.

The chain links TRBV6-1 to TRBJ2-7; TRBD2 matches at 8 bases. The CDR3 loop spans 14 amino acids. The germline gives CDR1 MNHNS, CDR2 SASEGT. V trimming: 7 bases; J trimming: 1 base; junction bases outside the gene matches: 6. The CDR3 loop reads CASNKRGSSYEQYF. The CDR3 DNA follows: TGTGCCAGCAATAAGCGGGGGAGTTCCTACGAGCAGTACTTC.

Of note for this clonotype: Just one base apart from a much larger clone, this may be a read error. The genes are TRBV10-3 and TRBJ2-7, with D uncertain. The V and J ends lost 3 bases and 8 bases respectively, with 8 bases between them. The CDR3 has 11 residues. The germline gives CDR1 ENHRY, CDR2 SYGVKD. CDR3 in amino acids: CAISDGFKQYF. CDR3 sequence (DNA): TGTGCCATCAGTGACGGGTTCAAGCAGTACTTC.

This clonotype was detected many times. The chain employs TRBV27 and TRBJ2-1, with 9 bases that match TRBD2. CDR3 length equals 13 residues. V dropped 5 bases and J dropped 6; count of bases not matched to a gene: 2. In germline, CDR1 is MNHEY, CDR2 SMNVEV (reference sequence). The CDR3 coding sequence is TGTGCCAGCAGTCCGGGACTAGCCAATGAGCAGTTCTTC. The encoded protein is CASSPGLANEQFF.

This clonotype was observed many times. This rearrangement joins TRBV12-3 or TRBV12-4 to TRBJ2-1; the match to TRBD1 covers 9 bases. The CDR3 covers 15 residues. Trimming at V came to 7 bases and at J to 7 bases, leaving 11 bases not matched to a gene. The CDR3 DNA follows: TGTGCCAGCACCCCGGGACAGGGTTTGATAAATGAGCAGTTCTTC. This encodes CASTPGQGLINEQFF.

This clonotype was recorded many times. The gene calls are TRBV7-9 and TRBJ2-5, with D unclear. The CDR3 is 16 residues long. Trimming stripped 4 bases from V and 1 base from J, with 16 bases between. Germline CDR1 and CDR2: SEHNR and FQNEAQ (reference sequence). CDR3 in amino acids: CASSSPSTLSQETQYF. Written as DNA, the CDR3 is TGTGCCAGCAGCTCCCCCAGCACACTCTCCCAAGAGACCCAGTACTTC.

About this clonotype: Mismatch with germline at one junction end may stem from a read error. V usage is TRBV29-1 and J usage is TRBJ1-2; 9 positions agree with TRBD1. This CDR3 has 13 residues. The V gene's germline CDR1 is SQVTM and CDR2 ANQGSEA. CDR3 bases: TGCGGCGTTGAGACAGGGGGAACATATGGCTACACCTTC. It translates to CGVETGGTYGYTF.

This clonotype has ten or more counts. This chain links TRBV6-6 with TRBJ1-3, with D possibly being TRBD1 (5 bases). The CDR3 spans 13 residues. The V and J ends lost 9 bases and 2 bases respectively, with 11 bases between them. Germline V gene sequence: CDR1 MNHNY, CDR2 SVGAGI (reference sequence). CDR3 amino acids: CASYWGAGNTIYF. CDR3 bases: TGTGCCAGTTACTGGGGGGCTGGAAACACCATATATTTT.

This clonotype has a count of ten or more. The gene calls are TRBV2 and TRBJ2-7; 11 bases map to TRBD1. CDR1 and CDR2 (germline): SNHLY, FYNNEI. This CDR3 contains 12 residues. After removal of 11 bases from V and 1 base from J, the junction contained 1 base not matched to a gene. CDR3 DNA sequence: TGTGCCGGACAGGGGGCATCCTACGAGCAGTACTTC. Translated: CAGQGASYEQYF.

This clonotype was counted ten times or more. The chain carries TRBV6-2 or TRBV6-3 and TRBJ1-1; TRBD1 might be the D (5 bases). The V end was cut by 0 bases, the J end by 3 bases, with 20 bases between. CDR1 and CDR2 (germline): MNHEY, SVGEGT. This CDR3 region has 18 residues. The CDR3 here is CASSYSSQSPGLYTEAFF. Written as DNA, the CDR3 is TGTGCCAGCAGTTACTCGTCACAATCACCGGGACTGTACACTGAAGCTTTCTTT.